The 2 T cell receptor beta chains presented below share a single source sample, sequenced in a study of T cells after yellow fever vaccination (dated by TCRdb to about 2019). The treatment or condition label of this sample denotes: live attenuated yellow fever vaccine strain. Library generation was performed with 5' RACE. Reads for this sample came from an Illumina NovaSeq 6000. TCRdb reprocessed the public reads (quality trimming at Q25 with fastp, clone calling with MiXCR) and kept in-frame beta chains. Rows merge per CDR3 protein into single entries with the most common DNA and genes. In all, the sample holds around 100,000 distinct CDR3 sequences, and roughly 5.8% of those were seen once. The top ten constitute roughly 39% of the sample. Material: CD8+ T cells sorted from PBMCs, obtained 10 days after the yellow fever booster vaccination. These receptors came from a man between 18 and 29 years old who received the YFV17D yellow fever vaccine.

This clonotype has at least ten counts. The J gene is TRBJ1-2, the V gene TRBV7-9; D is possibly TRBD1 (6 bases). The CDR3 runs to 15 residues. Germline V gene sequence: CDR1 SEHNR, CDR2 FQNEAQ (reference sequence). Trimming left V 5 bases short and J 4 bases short, with 17 bases between. The CDR3 bases are TGTGCCAGCAGCCCCCCAGGGAGGGGGAGCTATGGCTACACCTTC. Amino acid sequence: CASSPPGRGSYGYTF.

The rearrangement links TRBV7-2 to TRBJ2-7; D not resolved. Trimming shortened V by 1 base and J by 2 bases, and 6 bases separated the two germline ends. The CDR3 contains 13 residues. The germline V gene encodes CDR1 SGHTA and CDR2 FQGNSA. The CDR3 DNA follows: TGTGCCAGCAGCTTAGGGGTACCCTACGAGCAGTACTTC. Translation: CASSLGVPYEQYF.